This T cell receptor (beta chain) was identified during a study of blood T cell repertoires in COVID-19. Across the whole study: The origin of the acute and convalescent COVID-19 samples was the United States, Italy and Spain.

TCRdb's table, derived via immunoSEQ multiplex PCR, lists solely in-frame clones and lacks some. The data show approximately 270,000 clones, around 90% seen once. Within 2 weeks before study entry, exposed participants met a COVID-19 case. Material: PBMCs or T cells enriched from blood (not recorded which). The receptor was isolated from a man between 35 and 55 years old who had been exposed to COVID-19.

The CDR3 sequence: CASSAILAGGTDTQYF. CDR3 DNA: TGTGCCAGCAGCGCGATACTAGCGGGAGGTACAGATACGCAGTATTTT. The chain uses TRBV7-2 and TRBJ2-3; TRBD2 matches 12 bases. The length of the CDR3 is 16 residues. V was clipped by 5 bases and J by 3 bases; unmatched bases: 6. Per germline, CDR1 SGHTA and CDR2 FQGNSA.